This T cell receptor (beta chain) was recovered during a study of OX40 agonist ivuxolimab in advanced cancers. The study, taken as a whole, reports: Nonresponders included some who also had low normalized T-cell clonal expansion.

Germline assignment: CDR1 SGHKS and CDR2 YYEKEE (reference sequence). Trimming took 4 bases from V and 5 from J; bases not matched to a gene: 6. The CDR3 contains 13 residues. This clone was counted a single time. Its antigen is not known. Measured with immunoSEQ multiplex PCR; TCRdb has only the in-frame clones, and not every one. The table shows tens of thousands of clones, with around 82% occurring only once. With autoimmune disease history or systemic immunosuppression, patients were excluded. The chain carries TRBV5-5 and TRBJ2-7; 7 bases are a match to TRBD1. The sequence derives from an adult with an advanced solid tumor such as melanoma, head and neck, liver or kidney cancer. This specimen was CD4+ or CD8+ T cells sorted from blood, taken in a trial of the OX40 agonist ivuxolimab. The CDR3 is CASSLGQQNEQYF. CDR3 bases: TGTGCCAGCAGCCTGGGACAGCAAAACGAGCAGTACTTC.